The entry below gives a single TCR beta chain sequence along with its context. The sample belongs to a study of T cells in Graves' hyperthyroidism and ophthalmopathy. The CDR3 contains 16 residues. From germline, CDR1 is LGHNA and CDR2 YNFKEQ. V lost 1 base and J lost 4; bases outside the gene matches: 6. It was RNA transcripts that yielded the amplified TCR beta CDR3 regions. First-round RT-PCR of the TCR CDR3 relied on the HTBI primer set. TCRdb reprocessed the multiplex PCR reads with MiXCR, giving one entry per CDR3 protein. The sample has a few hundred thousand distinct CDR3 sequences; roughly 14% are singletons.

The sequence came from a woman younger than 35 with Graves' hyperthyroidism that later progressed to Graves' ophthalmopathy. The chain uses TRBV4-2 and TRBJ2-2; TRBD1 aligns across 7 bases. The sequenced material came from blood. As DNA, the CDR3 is TGTGCCAGCAGCCAAGGACAAGACAGGGTCACCGGGGAGCTGTTTTTT. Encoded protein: CASSQGQDRVTGELFF.